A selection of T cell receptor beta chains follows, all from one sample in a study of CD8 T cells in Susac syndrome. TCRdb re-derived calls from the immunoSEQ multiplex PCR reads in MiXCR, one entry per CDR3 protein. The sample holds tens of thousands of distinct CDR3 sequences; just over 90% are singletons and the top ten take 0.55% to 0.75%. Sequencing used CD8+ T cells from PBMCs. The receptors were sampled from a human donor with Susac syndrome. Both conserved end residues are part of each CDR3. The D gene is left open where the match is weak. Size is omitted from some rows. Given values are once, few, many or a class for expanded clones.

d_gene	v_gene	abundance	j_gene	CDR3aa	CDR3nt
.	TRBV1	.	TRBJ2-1	CTSSQGPISYNEQFF	TGCACCAGCAGCCAAGGACCAATCTCCTACAATGAGCAGTTCTTC
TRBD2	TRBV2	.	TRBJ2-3	CARRLLTSGGFTDTQYF	TGTGCCCGCCGCCTCCTGACTAGCGGGGGGTTCACAGATACGCAGTATTTT
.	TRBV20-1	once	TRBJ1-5	CSARVAYRGGGNQPQHF	TGCAGTGCTAGAGTTGCGTATAGGGGCGGCGGCAATCAGCCCCAGCATTTT
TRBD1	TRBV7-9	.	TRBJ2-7	CASSLSTGGDEQYF	TGTGCCAGCAGCTTGAGTACAGGGGGCGACGAGCAGTACTTC
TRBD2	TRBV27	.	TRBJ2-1	CASSLLLAGGPHNEQFF	TGTGCCAGCAGTTTACTTCTAGCGGGGGGACCACACAATGAGCAGTTCTTC
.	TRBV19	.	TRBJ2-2	CASSIAESWELFF	TGTGCCAGTAGTATAGCGGAGAGTTGGGAGCTGTTTTTT
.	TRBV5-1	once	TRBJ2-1	CASSLARDPTYNEQFF	TGCGCCAGCAGCTTGGCGAGGGACCCCACCTACAATGAGCAGTTCTTC
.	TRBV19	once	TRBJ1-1	CATLDPGGTEAFF	TGTGCCACGCTGGACCCCGGGGGCACTGAAGCTTTCTTT
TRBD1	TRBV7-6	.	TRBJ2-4	CASSSADRGSDIQYF	TGTGCCAGCAGCTCCGCCGACAGGGGGTCGGACATTCAGTACTTC
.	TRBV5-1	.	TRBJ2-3	CASSSRTEGTDTQYF	TGCGCCAGCAGCTCGCGGACTGAAGGCACAGATACTCAGTATTTT
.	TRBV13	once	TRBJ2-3	CASSLDPVREQYF	TGTGCCAGCAGCTTAGATCCAGTACGGGAGCAGTATTTT
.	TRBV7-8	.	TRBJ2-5	CASSSRGGLKTQYF	TGTGCCAGCAGCTCCCGAGGGGGGCTGAAGACCCAGTACTTC
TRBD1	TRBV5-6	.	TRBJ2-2	CASSLTGVNTGELFF	TGTGCCAGCAGCCTGACAGGGGTGAACACCGGGGAGCTGTTTTTT
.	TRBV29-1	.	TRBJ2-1	CSVVRGQSSYNEQFF	TGCAGCGTCGTCCGAGGACAGAGCTCCTACAATGAGCAGTTCTTC
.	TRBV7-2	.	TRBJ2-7	CASSRLGMRSTYEQYF	TGTGCCAGCAGCCGCCTAGGTATGCGCTCAACCTACGAGCAGTACTTC
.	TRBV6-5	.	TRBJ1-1	CASSYETGNTEAFF	TGTGCCAGCAGTTACGAGACAGGGAACACTGAAGCTTTCTTT
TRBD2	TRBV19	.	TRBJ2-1	CASSMIAGGPNEQFF	TGTGCCAGTAGTATGATAGCGGGGGGGCCCAATGAGCAGTTCTTC
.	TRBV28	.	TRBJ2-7	CASSYRVRTYEQYF	TGTGCCAGCAGTTACAGGGTTCGGACCTACGAGCAGTACTTC
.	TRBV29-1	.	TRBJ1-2	CSVFGFSGARGYTF	TGCAGCGTTTTCGGTTTTTCAGGGGCGCGAGGCTACACCTTC
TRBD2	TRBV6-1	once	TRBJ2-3	CASRSGGLAGGPQDTQYF	TGTGCCAGCAGATCTGGGGGTTTAGCGGGGGGGCCCCAAGATACGCAGTATTTT
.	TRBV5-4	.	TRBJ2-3	CASSFDGGGTDTQYF	TGTGCCAGCAGCTTCGATGGGGGAGGAACAGATACGCAGTATTTT
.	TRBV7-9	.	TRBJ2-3	CASSSPTGTEMTTDTQYF	TGTGCCAGCAGCTCGCCTACCGGGACGGAGATGACCACAGATACGCAGTATTTT
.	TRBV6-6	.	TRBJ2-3	CASSPGPINQYF	TGTGCCAGCAGCCCCGGGCCCATCAACCAGTATTTT
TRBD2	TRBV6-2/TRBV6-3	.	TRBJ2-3	CATSLAGGGTDTQYF	TGTGCCACCAGCCTAGCGGGGGGCGGCACAGATACGCAGTATTTT
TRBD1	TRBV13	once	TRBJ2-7	CASSFTGTGGRWEQYF	TGTGCCAGCAGCTTTACAGGGACAGGGGGCAGATGGGAGCAGTACTTC
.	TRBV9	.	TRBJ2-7	CASSVDGGGYEQYF	TGTGCCAGCAGCGTAGATGGTGGCGGCTACGAGCAGTACTTC
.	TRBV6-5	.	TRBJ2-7	CASSYLGGRYEQYF	TGTGCCAGCAGTTACCTGGGGGGTCGGTACGAGCAGTACTTC
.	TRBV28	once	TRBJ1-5	CASSEQGGIQPQHF	TGTGCCAGCAGTGAGCAGGGTGGAATTCAGCCCCAGCATTTT
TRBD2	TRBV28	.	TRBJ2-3	CASSSPPAGEASTDTQYF	TGTGCCAGCAGTTCACCGCCCGCGGGGGAAGCTAGCACAGATACGCAGTATTTT
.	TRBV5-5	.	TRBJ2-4	CASSSRWGVNIQYF	TGTGCCAGCAGCTCGAGGTGGGGGGTAAACATTCAGTACTTC
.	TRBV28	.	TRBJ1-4	CASSLLSGWETTNEKLFF	TGTGCCAGCAGTTTACTTTCGGGTTGGGAAACAACTAATGAAAAACTGTTTTTT
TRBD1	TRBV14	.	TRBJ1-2	CASSPQGASPLHYGYTF	TGTGCCAGCAGCCCTCAGGGGGCCTCCCCCCTCCACTATGGCTACACCTTC
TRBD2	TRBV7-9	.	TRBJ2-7	CASSLVMGGAYEQYF	TGTGCCAGCAGCTTAGTGATGGGGGGGGCCTACGAGCAGTACTTC
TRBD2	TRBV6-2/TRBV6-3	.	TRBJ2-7	CASTFGGVVEQYF	TGTGCCAGCACCTTCGGGGGGGTTGTGGAGCAGTACTTC
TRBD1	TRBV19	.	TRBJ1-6	CASSMGQENSPLHF	TGTGCCAGTAGCATGGGACAGGAGAATTCACCCCTCCACTTT
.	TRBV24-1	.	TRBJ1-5	CATSDFQGSQHF	TGTGCCACCAGTGATTTCCAGGGGTCCCAGCATTTT
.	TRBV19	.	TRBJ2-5	CASSSGGSSQETQYF	TGTGCCAGTAGCTCGGGGGGCTCGTCCCAAGAGACCCAGTACTTC
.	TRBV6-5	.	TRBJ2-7	CASSPRDTSYEQYF	TGTGCCAGCAGCCCTCGGGACACCTCCTACGAGCAGTACTTC
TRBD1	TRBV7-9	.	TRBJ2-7	CASSQGTATVSSSYEQYF	TGTGCCAGCAGCCAGGGGACAGCTACCGTCTCCAGCTCCTACGAGCAGTACTTC
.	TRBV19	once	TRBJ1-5	CASSQPSDNNQPQHF	TGTGCCAGTAGTCAGCCCTCGGACAACAATCAGCCCCAGCATTTT
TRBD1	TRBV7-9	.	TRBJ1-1	CASSATGAVGMNTEAFF	TGTGCCAGCAGCGCGACAGGGGCAGTTGGGATGAACACTGAAGCTTTCTTT
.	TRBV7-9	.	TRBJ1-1	CAISIGGTEAFF	TGTGCCATCTCGATAGGTGGCACTGAAGCTTTCTTT
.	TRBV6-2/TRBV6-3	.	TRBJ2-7	CASSYDRTYEQYF	TGTGCCAGCAGTTATGACAGAACCTACGAGCAGTACTTC
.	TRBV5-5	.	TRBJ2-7	CASSLGAGRYYEQYF	TGTGCCAGCAGCTTGGGTGCCGGGCGCTACTACGAGCAGTACTTC
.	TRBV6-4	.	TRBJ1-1	CASSEWPNTEAFF	TGTGCCAGCAGTGAGTGGCCGAACACTGAAGCTTTCTTT
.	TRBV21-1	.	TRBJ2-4	CASSKAGGKNIQYF	TGTGCCAGCAGCAAAGCGGGGGGGAAAAACATTCAGTACTTC
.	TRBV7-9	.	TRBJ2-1	CASSPQGRYNEQFF	TGTGCCAGCAGTCCCCAAGGCAGGTACAATGAGCAGTTCTTC
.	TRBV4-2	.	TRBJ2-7	CASSQGAKGAQGVYEQYF	TGTGCCAGCAGCCAAGGGGCAAAAGGGGCTCAAGGGGTCTACGAGCAGTACTTC
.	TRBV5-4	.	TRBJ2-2	CASLPKGNTGELFF	TGTGCCAGCCTGCCCAAGGGGAACACCGGGGAGCTGTTTTTT
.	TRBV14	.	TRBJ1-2	CASGGRSLEFKDSERYNYGYTF	TGTGCCAGCGGAGGACGGAGCCTAGAATTTAAGGACAGTGAACGATATAACTATGGCTACACCTTC
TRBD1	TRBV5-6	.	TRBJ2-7	CASSNRDRDYEQYF	TGTGCCAGCAGCAACCGGGACAGGGACTACGAGCAGTACTTC
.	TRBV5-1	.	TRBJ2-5	CASSLNPGAETQYF	TGCGCCAGCAGCTTGAATCCAGGGGCGGAGACCCAGTACTTC
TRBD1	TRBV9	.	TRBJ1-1	CASSVGTGDGTEAFF	TGTGCCAGCAGCGTGGGGACAGGGGATGGCACTGAAGCTTTCTTT
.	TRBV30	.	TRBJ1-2	CAWSVGVGMAGYTF	TGTGCCTGGAGTGTGGGGGTGGGTATGGCTGGCTACACCTTC